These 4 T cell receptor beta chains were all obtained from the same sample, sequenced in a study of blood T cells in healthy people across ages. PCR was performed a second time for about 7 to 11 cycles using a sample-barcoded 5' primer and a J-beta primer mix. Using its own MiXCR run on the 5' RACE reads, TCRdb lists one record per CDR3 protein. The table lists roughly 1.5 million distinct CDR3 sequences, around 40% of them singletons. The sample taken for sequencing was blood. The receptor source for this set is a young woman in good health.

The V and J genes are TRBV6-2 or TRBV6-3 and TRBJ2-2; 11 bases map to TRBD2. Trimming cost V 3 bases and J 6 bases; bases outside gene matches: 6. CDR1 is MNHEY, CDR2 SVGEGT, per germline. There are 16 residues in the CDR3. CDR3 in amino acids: CASSYPKLAGAGELFF. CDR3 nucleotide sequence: TGTGCCAGCAGTTATCCCAAACTAGCGGGAGCCGGGGAGCTGTTTTTT.

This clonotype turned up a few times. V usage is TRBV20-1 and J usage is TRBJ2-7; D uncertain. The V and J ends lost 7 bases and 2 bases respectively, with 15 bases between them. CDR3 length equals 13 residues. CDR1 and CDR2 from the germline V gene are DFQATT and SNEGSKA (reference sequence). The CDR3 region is CSGLGGITYEQYF. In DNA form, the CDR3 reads TGCAGTGGGCTTGGTGGGATTACCTACGAGCAGTACTTC.

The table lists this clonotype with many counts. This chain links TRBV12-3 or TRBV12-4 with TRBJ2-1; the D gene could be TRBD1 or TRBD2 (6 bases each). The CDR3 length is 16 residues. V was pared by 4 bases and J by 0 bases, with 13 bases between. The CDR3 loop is CASSSIGGSSYNEQFF. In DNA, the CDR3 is TGTGCCAGCAGTTCCATAGGGGGGAGCTCCTACAATGAGCAGTTCTTC.

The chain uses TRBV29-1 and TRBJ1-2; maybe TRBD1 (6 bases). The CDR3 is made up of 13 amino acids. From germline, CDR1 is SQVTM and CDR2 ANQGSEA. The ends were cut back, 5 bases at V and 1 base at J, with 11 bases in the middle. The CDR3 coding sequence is TGCAGCGTTTATTCCAGGGGTAACTATGGCTACACCTTC. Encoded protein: CSVYSRGNYGYTF.